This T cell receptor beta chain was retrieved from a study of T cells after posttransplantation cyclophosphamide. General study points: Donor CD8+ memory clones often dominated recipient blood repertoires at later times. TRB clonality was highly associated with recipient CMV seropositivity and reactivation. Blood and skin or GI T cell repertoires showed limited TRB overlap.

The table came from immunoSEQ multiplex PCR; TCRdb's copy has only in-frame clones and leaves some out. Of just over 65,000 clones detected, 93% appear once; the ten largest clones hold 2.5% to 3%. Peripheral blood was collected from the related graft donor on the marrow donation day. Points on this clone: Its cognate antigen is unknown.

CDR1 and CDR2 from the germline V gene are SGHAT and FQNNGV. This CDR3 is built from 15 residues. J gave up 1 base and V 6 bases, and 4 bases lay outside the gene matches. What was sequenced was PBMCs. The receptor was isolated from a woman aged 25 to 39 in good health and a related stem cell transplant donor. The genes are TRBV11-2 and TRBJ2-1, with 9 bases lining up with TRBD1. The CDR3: CASSLDRGSYNEQFF. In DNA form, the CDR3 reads TGTGCCAGCAGTCTCGACAGGGGGTCCTACAATGAGCAGTTCTTC.